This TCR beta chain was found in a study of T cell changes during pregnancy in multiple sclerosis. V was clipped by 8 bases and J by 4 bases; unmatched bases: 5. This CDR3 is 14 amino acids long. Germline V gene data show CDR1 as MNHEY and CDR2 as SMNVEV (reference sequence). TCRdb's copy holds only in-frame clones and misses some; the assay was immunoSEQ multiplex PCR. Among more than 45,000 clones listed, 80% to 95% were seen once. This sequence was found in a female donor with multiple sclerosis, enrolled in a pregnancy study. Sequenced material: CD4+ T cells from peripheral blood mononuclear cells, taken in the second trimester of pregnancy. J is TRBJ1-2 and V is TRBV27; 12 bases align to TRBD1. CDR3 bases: TGTGCCAGCGGATGGGACAGGGGGCCCTATGGCTACACCTTC. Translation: CASGWDRGPYGYTF.